This record looks at one T cell receptor beta chain sequence and its context. Its antigen is unknown. Primers used in a second PCR of roughly 6 to 12 cycles were a sample-barcoded 5' primer and a J-beta primer mix. Individual samples furnished no less than 2.5 million CDR3-containing paired-end reads apiece. Each CDR3 protein gets one entry after TCRdb re-called the 5' RACE reads with MiXCR. The sample shows about 1,400,000 distinct CDR3 sequences, roughly 64% of them seen only once. The sample is drawn from a study of blood T cells in healthy people across ages. CDR3 length: 15 residues. Looked up from germline, CDR1 is MNHNY and CDR2 is SVGAGI (reference sequence). Deletions cut 6 bases from V and 6 bases from J, with 17 bases between. Regarding the study as a whole: Measured against age, TCR beta diversity per million T cells decreased in a roughly linear manner.

For every donor, a draw yielded 7.5 to 10 milliliters of peripheral blood. Isolated PBMCs totaled at least 7 million in each sample. V gene TRBV6-6 combines with J gene TRBJ2-2; D call uncertain. The receptor comes from a man aged 18-30 years in good health. Input material: blood. The CDR3 spells CASSATELGSGELFF. As DNA, the CDR3 is TGTGCCAGCAGCGCCACTGAGTTAGGTTCCGGGGAGCTGTTTTTT.